This T cell receptor (beta chain) is drawn from a study of T cell responses to AZD1222 COVID-19 vaccine (dated by TCRdb to 2020 to 2023). Regarding the research as a whole: A total of 230 to 250 trial participants underwent TCR sequencing, of whom nearly 210 had received two doses of AZD1222 and roughly 26 had received two doses of the MenACWY control vaccine. Trial participants were enrolled by age into 18-55, 56-69 and 70-plus year subgroups, with approximately 150, 30 and 60 TCR-sequenced participants respectively. The investigation overall reported the following: Participants were mostly white British, with more females than males. The authors suggested clonal diversity may have been underestimated. Nearly half of unique spike-specific TCRs reportedly recognized epitopes outside regions mutated in the B.1.351 and B.1.1.7 variants. Because no day 14 peak-response samples were available, the repertoires could be characterized only after the peak T cell response. The 56-69-year group was small, and its depth increase did not reach significance, likely because of low power. Conclusions about previously exposed vaccinees are limited because only six or seven AZD1222 recipients were SARS-CoV-2 seropositive at baseline. The whole spike protein was spanned by vaccine-associated CD4 TCRs, and dominant responses were seen in regions 160-218 and 743-854. After two AZD1222 doses, both the breadth and the depth of spike-specific TCRs were significantly higher than at day 0 and than in MenACWY recipients.

The CDR3 regions of human TCRbeta chains were analyzed by immunosequencing. Per the source publication's procedure: Repertoire TCRs were matched against a reference library of SARS-CoV-2-specific TCRs generated with the MIRA antigen-specificity platform. Breadth was defined as the fraction of unique TCRs that were SARS-CoV-2-associated, and depth was defined as the fraction of total T cells that were SARS-CoV-2-associated. Using the MIRA data, each spike-specific TCR was mapped to the spike region that the TCR reacts to and placed in a CD4 or CD8 class. Log10-transformed breadth and depth values were compared by one-way ANOVA with Sidak's multiple comparisons tests. TCRdb carries this immuneACCESS record with in-frame sequences only. Its versions omit some clonotypes, under half of them owing to an unresolved V gene in the studies checked, with the rest unexplained. V, J and clone size are those of that table, while D and trimming were read from the DNA. The sample table lists approximately 120,000 clones, around 88% of them with a count of one. Around 10% of the sample goes to the ten largest clones.

As for this clone: The clone's antigen remains unknown. No much larger clonotype is one base removed from it; base qualities were not supplied.

In the paper's terms, the time point label means: baseline before first vaccination. According to the study, the label for this sample's treatment or condition signals: meningococcal conjugate vaccine given as trial control. Vaccinee samples came from UK trials COV001 and COV002, including a single-blind randomized controlled phase 2/3 trial of AZD1222 (ChAdOx1 nCoV-19) in healthy adults. For TCRbeta chain sequencing, PBMC samples were collected from trial participants at day 0 and at day 28 after the second dose. The CDR1 and CDR2 encoded by the germline V gene are SGDLS and YYNGEE. V is cut by 5 bases and J by 2 bases, and the space between the germline ends is 18 bases. There are 16 amino acids in the CDR3, from cysteine to phenylalanine inclusive. Left in the record is the CDR3 DNA by itself, 48 bases read in frame from the first base.

The receptor comes from an adult in good health. The source material was peripheral blood, sampled on day 0 of MenACWY control vaccination. The chain employs TRBV9 and TRBJ2-3; TRBD2 is a weak D gene call, 5 bases matching. The sequenced DNA is TGTGCCAGCAGTCCCCTCGGGATGAAGGACACAGATACGCAGTATTTT. Its translation reads: CASSPLGMKDTDTQYF.